This TCR beta chain was recorded in a study of CD8 T cells in ankylosing spondylitis. General study results and limits: Typical of ankylosing spondylitis blood, it appeared, was a TCR beta motif of eight highly homologous variants. Reportedly, matched ankylosing spondylitis synovial fluid was significantly enriched for disease-linked clones.

A quantitative 5'-RACE method, one with molecular barcodes, was used to make TCR beta libraries. In TCRdb, the 5' RACE reads were re-called with MiXCR into one record per CDR3 protein. The top ten clones hold about 6.8% of a sample with about 540,000 distinct CDR3 sequences, roughly 13% of them seen once. There are a few counts of this clonotype. The antigen remains undetermined. Trimming at V came to 3 bases and at J to 3 bases, leaving 6 bases not matched to a gene. CDR1 is GTSNPN, CDR2 SVGIG, per germline (reference sequence). CDR3 length equals 15 residues. The V call is TRBV30, the J call TRBJ1-5; 9 bases line up with TRBD1. The sample was blood, either unsorted or a sorted T cell fraction (not recorded which). The sequence was obtained from a male donor with ankylosing spondylitis. Written as DNA, the CDR3 is TGTGCCTGGAGCCCGGACAGGGGTTTCAATCAGCCCCAGCATTTT. This gives the protein CAWSPDRGFNQPQHF. The full variable domain, with the rest looked up from reference TRBV30 and TRBJ1-5, is SQTIHQWPATLVQPVGSPLSLECTVEGTSNPNLYWYRQAAGRGLQLLFYSVGIGQISSEVPQNLSASRPQDRQFILSSKKLLLSDSGFYLCAWSPDRGFNQPQHFGDGTRLSIL.